A single sample gave rise to the 4 T cell receptor beta chains below, sequenced in a study of shared clonotypes between healthy human individuals. Here immunoSEQ multiplex PCR was the method, and the copy in TCRdb shows in-frame clones only, minus some. The sample has some 2,500,000 clones; 80% to 95% are singletons. Input material: naive CD4+ T cells from PBMCs. Subset given: CD45RA+ positively selected. The receptor set was obtained from a young man in good health. Some clones in this sample may be carry-over from other donors' samples.

Only one count was recorded for this clone. This sequence joins TRBV18 and TRBJ1-1; 7 positions agree with TRBD1. Per the germline V gene, CDR1 is KGHSH and CDR2 is LQKENI. J gave up 0 bases and V 5 bases, and 6 bases lay outside the gene matches. This CDR3 spans 15 amino acids. The DNA for the CDR3 is TGTGCCAGCTCAAAAGGGGGCATCCTGAACACTGAAGCTTTCTTT. Translated, it gives CASSKGGILNTEAFF.

This sequence joins TRBV5-4 and TRBJ1-3, with no clear D. The germline V gene encodes CDR1 SGHNT and CDR2 YYREEE (reference sequence). Trimming pared 7 bases from V and 5 bases from J, leaving 13 bases between. CDR3 length equals 13 residues. CDR3 sequence reads: CASVLPGRNTIYF. As DNA, the CDR3 is TGTGCCAGCGTTCTCCCGGGGAGAAACACCATATATTTT.

The chain couples TRBV28 to TRBJ2-2; D not resolved. This CDR3 has 12 residues. Germline lookup yields CDR1 MDHEN and CDR2 SYDVKM. V was pared by 7 bases and J by 3 bases, with 6 bases between. The CDR3 DNA sequence: TGTGCCAGCACCCCATACACCGGGGAGCTGTTTTTT. This sequence encodes CASTPYTGELFF. Complete variable domain (other parts from reference TRBV28 and TRBJ2-2): DVKVTQSSRYLVKRTGEKVFLECVQDMDHENMFWYRQDPGLGLRLIYFSYDVKMKEKGDIPEGYSVSREKKERFSLILESASTNQTSMYLCASTPYTGELFFGEGSRLTVL.

CDR3 sequence: CASSQPGTNEQYF. CDR3 nucleotide sequence: TGTGCCAGCAGCCAACCCGGGACAAACGAGCAGTACTTC. The chain joins TRBV6-6 to TRBJ2-7; perhaps TRBD1 as D (6 bases). CDR1 is MNHNY, CDR2 SVGAGI, per germline (reference sequence). The ends were cut back, 6 bases at V and 5 bases at J, with 14 bases in the middle. The CDR3 length is 13 residues.